This T cell receptor beta chain was observed in a study of T cells in Graves' hyperthyroidism and ophthalmopathy. This clonotype was counted a few times. The CDR3 sequence is 15 residues long. Germline trimming cut 6 bases from V and 7 bases from J; bases unmatched to any gene: 11. CDR1 DFQATT and CDR2 SNEGSKA come from the germline V gene (reference sequence). RNA transcripts served as the template for amplifying TCR beta CDR3 regions. HTBI primers drove first-round RT-PCR of the TCR CDR3. TCRdb reprocessed the multiplex PCR reads with MiXCR, giving one entry per CDR3 protein. The data show about 720,000 distinct CDR3 sequences, 18% seen once.

Sample: blood. This sequence originates from a woman between 45 and 60 years old with Graves' hyperthyroidism that later progressed to Graves' ophthalmopathy. This rearrangement joins TRBV20-1 to TRBJ2-1; TRBD2 agrees at 11 bases. The CDR3: CSADLAGGSWNEQFF. Here the CDR3 DNA reads TGCAGTGCAGATCTAGCGGGGGGCAGCTGGAATGAGCAGTTCTTC.